In this sample, the clone carrying this T cell receptor (beta chain) turned up once. The sample comes from a study of blood T cell repertoires in COVID-19. About the study: Samples taken during acute and convalescent COVID-19 were collected in the United States, Italy and Spain. Sample material is recorded as cDNA or gDNA derived from T cells, B-cell-depleted T cells, or PBMCs.

In the authors' workflow: Reference gene primer amplification gave nucleated cell count estimates. The table came from immunoSEQ multiplex PCR; TCRdb's copy has only in-frame clones and leaves some out. That table supplies the V and J calls and clone size; D and trimming were determined from the DNA. The sample has roughly 30,000 clones, 89% seen once. The specimen sequenced was peripheral blood. The TCR sequence derives from a human donor in a cohort sampled during active COVID-19.

Here the CDR3 reads CSPWNLLGGSCGQPPCYGYTF. The DNA of the CDR3 is TGCAGCCCATGGAACCTTCTGGGTGGTAGTTGCGGACAGCCTCCTTGCTATGGCTACACCTTC. This rearrangement joins TRBV29-1 to TRBJ1-2, with D perhaps TRBD1 (6 bases). The germline V gene encodes CDR1 SQVTM and CDR2 ANQGSEA. The CDR3 has 21 amino acids. V lost 8 bases and J lost 4, with 41 bases in between.